The 15 T cell receptor beta chains reported below all come from one sample, sequenced in a study of cytomegalovirus exposure and HLA in healthy donors. PCR employed 60 Vbeta and 13 Jbeta primers. Assay used: immunoSEQ multiplex PCR; TCRdb lists only in-frame clones, some missing. Of 90,000 to 100,000 clones in the sample, under 80% were seen once. Sequenced material: PBMCs. The origin of the receptors is a man aged 40-49 years in good health and CMV-seronegative.

The rearrangement links TRBV28 to TRBJ1-6, with D uncertain. CDR3 length equals 14 residues. Germline CDR1 MDHEN, CDR2 SYDVKM. V shed 8 bases and J shed 7 bases, with 15 bases lying between them. In DNA form, the CDR3 reads TGTGCCAGCGTTTTTGGTCAGGCAAATTCACCCCTCCACTTT. It yields the protein CASVFGQANSPLHF.

This chain joins TRBV18 and TRBJ1-1; D uncertain. Germline V CDR1 and CDR2: KGHSH, LQKENI. Trimming pared 6 bases from V and 2 bases from J, leaving 13 bases between. CDR3 length equals 14 residues. The CDR3 loop reads CASSLGGDNTEAFF. DNA of the CDR3: TGTGCCAGCTCCTTAGGCGGGGATAACACTGAAGCTTTCTTT.

The chain is built from TRBV6-5 and TRBJ2-5; D remains unclear. The J call may be incorrect, as the DNA end agrees better with TRBJ2-7. This CDR3 comprises 14 residues. Germline values: CDR1 MNHEY, CDR2 SVGAGI. This CDR3 is CASSYSPSSYEQYF. CDR3 in DNA: TGTGCCAGCAGTTACTCTCCTAGCTCCTACGAGCAGTACTTC.

The V and J genes are TRBV27 and TRBJ2-3; 8 positions match TRBD2. Losses at the gene ends were 6 bases for V and 1 base for J; bases not matched to a gene: 21. CDR3 size: 20 residues. Germline values: CDR1 MNHEY, CDR2 SMNVEV (reference sequence). The CDR3 DNA sequence: TGTGCCAGCAGACTGATTTGGAGCGGGGGCATTATGGGGGGCACAGATACGCAGTATTTT. The encoded protein is CASRLIWSGGIMGGTDTQYF.

The chain links TRBV28 to TRBJ2-4, with TRBD2 matching over 7 bases. The CDR3 covers 12 residues. V was clipped by 10 bases and J by 7 bases; unmatched bases: 7. CDR1 is MDHEN, CDR2 SYDVKM, per germline. In DNA form, the CDR3 reads TGTGCCATAGGGCAGGGAGGGAACATTCAGTACTTC. This encodes CAIGQGGNIQYF.

The chain uses TRBV27 and TRBJ1-6; D ambiguous. Trimming took 5 bases from V and 14 from J, leaving 13 bases between them. CDR1 and CDR2 from the germline V gene are MNHEY and SMNVEV (reference sequence). The CDR3 loop spans 12 amino acids. The CDR3 sequence is CASSPRRQSLHF. The CDR3 DNA reads TGTGCCAGCAGTCCCCGCCGACAATCCCTCCACTTT.

This rearrangement joins TRBV19 to TRBJ1-1; D not resolved. Trimming took 2 bases from V and 0 from J, leaving 16 bases between them. Germline V gene data show CDR1 as LNHDA and CDR2 as SQIVND (reference sequence). This CDR3 region has 17 residues. CDR3: CASSITHQTHMNTEAFF. The CDR3 nucleotides read TGTGCCAGTAGTATAACACATCAAACACACATGAACACTGAAGCTTTCTTT.

The V gene is TRBV28, the J gene TRBJ2-7, with a tentative D call TRBD1 (6 bases). Trimming took 2 bases from V and 11 from J, leaving 10 bases between them. CDR3 length equals 11 residues. Germline loops: CDR1 MDHEN, CDR2 SYDVKM. The CDR3 sequence: CASSLNQGKYF. For the CDR3, the DNA is TGTGCCAGCAGTTTAAATCAGGGGAAGTACTTC.

The chain uses TRBV7-3 and TRBJ1-2, with a possible D match to TRBD1 (5 bases). Germline V lookup: CDR1 SGHTA, CDR2 FQGTGA. The CDR3 length is 15 residues. V was cut by 6 bases and J by 0 bases, with 14 bases left in between. The DNA for the CDR3 is TGTGCCAGCAGTCTTGCCGGGGGATCTAACTATGGCTACACCTTC. Its protein product is CASSLAGGSNYGYTF.

J is TRBJ1-3 and V is TRBV9, with 7 bases matching TRBD1. The CDR3 is 14 residues long. V trimming: 4 bases; J trimming: 3 bases; junction bases outside the gene matches: 4. Germline CDR1 is SGDLS and CDR2 is YYNGEE. The CDR3 loop reads CASSLGTVGNTIYF. CDR3 nucleotide sequence: TGTGCCAGCAGCCTCGGGACAGTTGGAAACACCATATATTTT.

The chain links TRBV6-6 to TRBJ2-7, with D tentatively TRBD1 (6 bases). Trimming cost V 2 bases and J 3 bases, with 14 bases left between them. This CDR3 spans 15 amino acids. Germline V gene data show CDR1 as MNHNY and CDR2 as SVGAGI (reference sequence). Here the CDR3 DNA reads TGTGCCAGCAGTTACGAACAGGGATTCGGCTACGAGCAGTACTTC. The encoded protein is CASSYEQGFGYEQYF.

This sequence joins TRBV4-2 and TRBJ2-1; 8 bases line up with TRBD2. The length of the CDR3 is 16 residues. Germline trimming cut 0 bases from V and 10 bases from J; bases unmatched to any gene: 11. CDR1 and CDR2 from the germline V gene are LGHNA and YNFKEQ. The CDR3 protein is CASSQERLAGYEEQFF. CDR3 nucleotide sequence: TGTGCCAGCAGCCAAGAGCGGCTAGCGGGCTATGAGGAGCAGTTCTTC.

This chain joins TRBV5-4 and TRBJ2-7, with 8 bases lining up with TRBD1. This CDR3 region has 16 residues. Per germline, CDR1 SGHNT and CDR2 YYREEE (reference sequence). With 1 base clipped from V and 1 base from J, the junction kept 7 bases outside the gene matches. The CDR3 sequence: CASSLSWTGRSYEQYF. The DNA of the CDR3 is TGTGCCAGCAGCTTGAGCTGGACAGGGCGTTCCTACGAGCAGTACTTC.

On this clone: This sample also contains other DNA sequences that code for the same CDR3. The chain links TRBV21-1 to TRBJ2-2; no DNA check was done on the table's D call, TRBD2. TRBV21-1 is designated a pseudogene. This CDR3 contains 16 residues. The CDR3: CASSKFPSFNTGELFF. CDR3 bases: TGTGCTAGCAGCAAGTTCCCGTCCTTCAACACCGGGGAGCTGTTTTTT.

CDR3 DNA: TGTGCCAGCAGCTTAGGGAACAGGGTTGGAGAGACCCAGTACTTC. Its translation: CASSLGNRVGETQYF. V gene TRBV11-2 combines with J gene TRBJ2-5, with a weak D call TRBD1 (6 bases). The CDR3 runs to 15 residues. The V and J ends lost 1 base and 4 bases respectively, with 13 bases between them. Germline lookup yields CDR1 SGHAT and CDR2 FQNNGV.